The rows below give T cell receptor beta chains drawn from one sample of a study of CD8 T cells in Susac syndrome. TCRdb reprocessed the immunoSEQ multiplex PCR reads with MiXCR, giving one entry per CDR3 protein. Of about 120,000 distinct CDR3 sequences in the sample, roughly 91% were seen once. The sequenced material came from CD4+ T cells from PBMCs. These receptors came from a human donor in good health. The CDR3 runs from the conserved cysteine through the conserved F or W. A D gene is named only where the DNA matches it firmly.

v_call: TRBV20-1
j_call: TRBJ2-3
d_call: -
cdr3_aa: CSARDSGSSTDTQYF
cdr3_nt: TGCAGTGCTAGAGATTCAGGCAGTAGCACAGATACGCAGTATTTT

v_call: TRBV30
j_call: TRBJ1-1
d_call: -
cdr3_aa: CAWHSTTIRVFEAEAFF
cdr3_nt: TGTGCCTGGCACAGTACAACGATCAGGGTGTTCGAGGCTGAAGCTTTCTTT

v_call: TRBV9
j_call: TRBJ2-1
d_call: -
cdr3_aa: CASSFERWGYNEQFF
cdr3_nt: TGTGCCAGCAGCTTCGAGAGGTGGGGCTACAATGAGCAGTTCTTC

v_call: TRBV9
j_call: TRBJ2-3
d_call: -
cdr3_aa: CASTEGDPSTDTQYF
cdr3_nt: TGTGCCAGCACCGAAGGGGACCCTAGCACAGATACGCAGTATTTT

v_call: TRBV20-1
j_call: TRBJ2-1
d_call: TRBD1
cdr3_aa: CSATRQGLLDGQFF
cdr3_nt: TGCAGTGCGACGAGACAGGGGCTACTCGATGGGCAGTTCTTC

v_call: TRBV7-3
j_call: TRBJ2-7
d_call: -
cdr3_aa: CASSPDGRRSYEQYF
cdr3_nt: TGTGCCAGCAGCCCTGATGGGCGGCGTTCCTACGAGCAGTACTTC

v_call: TRBV19
j_call: TRBJ2-7
d_call: -
cdr3_aa: CASSIDFNYEQYF
cdr3_nt: TGTGCCAGTAGTATCGATTTTAACTACGAGCAGTACTTC

v_call: TRBV3-1
j_call: TRBJ1-5
d_call: -
cdr3_aa: CASSPRGPAGNQPQHF
cdr3_nt: TGTGCCAGCAGCCCCAGGGGACCGGCGGGCAATCAGCCCCAGCATTTT

v_call: TRBV29-1
j_call: TRBJ2-7
d_call: -
cdr3_aa: CSASGAGATYEQYF
cdr3_nt: TGCAGCGCCTCCGGGGCAGGGGCGACCTACGAGCAGTACTTC

v_call: TRBV25-1
j_call: TRBJ2-6
d_call: -
cdr3_aa: CASSESGDSGANVLTF
cdr3_nt: TGTGCCAGCAGTGAGTCCGGAGACTCTGGGGCCAACGTCCTGACTTTC

v_call: TRBV7-2
j_call: TRBJ2-5
d_call: -
cdr3_aa: CASTPRKGFETQYF
cdr3_nt: TGTGCCAGCACCCCCCGCAAAGGCTTTGAGACCCAGTACTTC

v_call: TRBV14
j_call: TRBJ1-5
d_call: -
cdr3_aa: CASSQDNQPQHF
cdr3_nt: TGTGCCAGCAGCCAGGACAATCAGCCCCAGCATTTT

v_call: TRBV28
j_call: TRBJ2-7
d_call: -
cdr3_aa: CASSLAGYPQYF
cdr3_nt: TGTGCCAGCAGTTTAGCCGGATACCCGCAGTACTTC

v_call: TRBV4-3
j_call: TRBJ2-2
d_call: -
cdr3_aa: CASSRDGPNTGELFF
cdr3_nt: TGCGCCAGCAGCCGGGACGGCCCGAACACCGGGGAGCTGTTTTTT

v_call: TRBV6-5
j_call: TRBJ2-7
d_call: -
cdr3_aa: CASSYSREQYF
cdr3_nt: TGTGCCAGCAGTTACTCTAGGGAGCAGTACTTC

v_call: TRBV4-1
j_call: TRBJ2-1
d_call: TRBD1
cdr3_aa: CASSISPTGAYNEQFF
cdr3_nt: TGCGCCAGCAGCATCAGTCCGACAGGGGCCTACAATGAGCAGTTCTTC

v_call: TRBV7-8
j_call: TRBJ2-5
d_call: TRBD1
cdr3_aa: CASAWTGRYQETQYF
cdr3_nt: TGTGCCAGCGCATGGACAGGGCGGTACCAAGAGACCCAGTACTTC

v_call: TRBV9
j_call: TRBJ2-2
d_call: -
cdr3_aa: CASSVEVTGELFF
cdr3_nt: TGTGCCAGCAGCGTAGAGGTCACCGGGGAGCTGTTTTTT

v_call: TRBV4-3
j_call: TRBJ1-1
d_call: TRBD1
cdr3_aa: CASSHVSGTGGTEAFF
cdr3_nt: TGCGCCAGCAGCCATGTATCCGGGACAGGGGGCACTGAAGCTTTCTTT

v_call: TRBV6-1
j_call: TRBJ1-5
d_call: -
cdr3_aa: CASSEEGTFYYSNQPQHF
cdr3_nt: TGTGCCAGCAGTGAAGAAGGCACCTTCTATTATAGCAATCAGCCCCAGCATTTT